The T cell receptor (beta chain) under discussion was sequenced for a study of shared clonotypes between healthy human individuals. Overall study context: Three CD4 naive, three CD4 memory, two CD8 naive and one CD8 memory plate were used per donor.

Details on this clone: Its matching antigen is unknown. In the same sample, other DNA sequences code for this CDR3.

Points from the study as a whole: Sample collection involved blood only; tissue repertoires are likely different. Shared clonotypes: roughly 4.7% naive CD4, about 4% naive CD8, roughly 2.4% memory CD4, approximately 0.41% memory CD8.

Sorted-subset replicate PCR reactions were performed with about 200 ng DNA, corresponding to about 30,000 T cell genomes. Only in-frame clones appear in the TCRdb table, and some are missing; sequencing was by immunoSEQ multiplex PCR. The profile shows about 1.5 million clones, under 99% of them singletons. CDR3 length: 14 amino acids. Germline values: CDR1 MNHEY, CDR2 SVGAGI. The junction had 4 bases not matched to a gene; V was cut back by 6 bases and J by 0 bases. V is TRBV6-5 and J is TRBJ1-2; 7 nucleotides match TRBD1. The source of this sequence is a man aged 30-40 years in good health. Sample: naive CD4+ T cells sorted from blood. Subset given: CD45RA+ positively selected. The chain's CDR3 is CASSPGTANYGYTF. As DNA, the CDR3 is TGTGCCAGCAGCCCCGGGACAGCTAACTATGGCTACACCTTC.